This TCR beta chain was sequenced for a study of CD8+ T cells in alopecia areata. Extracted RNA was reverse transcribed, and the resulting cDNA served as sequencing template. Some clones are missing from TCRdb's copy, which holds only in-frame ones; the method was immunoSEQ multiplex PCR. The repertoire holds over 15,000 clones, with 65% to 75% as singletons. Obtained from alopecia areata patients were lesional scalp punch biopsies along with peripheral blood. There are a few counts of this clone. Sequenced material: skin, taken at week 0. This receptor was taken from a human donor with alopecia areata.

DNA for the CDR3: TGTGCCAGCAGCCCCCCCGGGACCTTCCGAGAGACCCAGTACTTC. Protein: CASSPPGTFRETQYF. The chain is built from TRBV7-9 and TRBJ2-5; D could derive from TRBD1 or TRBD2 (5 bases each). Trimming stripped 5 bases from V and 4 bases from J, with 17 bases between. CDR1 SEHNR and CDR2 FQNEAQ come from the germline V gene (reference sequence). The CDR3 contains 15 residues.